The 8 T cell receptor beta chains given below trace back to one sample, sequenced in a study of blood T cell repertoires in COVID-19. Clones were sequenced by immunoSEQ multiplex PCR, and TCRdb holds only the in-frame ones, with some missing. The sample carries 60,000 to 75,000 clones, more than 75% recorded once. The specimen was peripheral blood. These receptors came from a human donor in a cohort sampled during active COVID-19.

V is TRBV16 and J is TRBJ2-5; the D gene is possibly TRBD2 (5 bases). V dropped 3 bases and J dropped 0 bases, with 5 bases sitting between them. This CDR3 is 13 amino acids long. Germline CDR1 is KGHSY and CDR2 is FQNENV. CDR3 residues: CASSQDYQETQYF. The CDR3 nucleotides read TGTGCCAGCAGCCAGGACTACCAAGAGACCCAGTACTTC.

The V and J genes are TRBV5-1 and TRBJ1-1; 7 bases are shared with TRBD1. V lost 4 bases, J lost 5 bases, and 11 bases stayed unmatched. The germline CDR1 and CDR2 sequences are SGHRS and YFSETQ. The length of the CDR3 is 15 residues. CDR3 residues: CASSGRTGVGTEAFF. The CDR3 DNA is TGCGCCAGCAGCGGAAGAACAGGGGTGGGGACTGAAGCTTTCTTT.

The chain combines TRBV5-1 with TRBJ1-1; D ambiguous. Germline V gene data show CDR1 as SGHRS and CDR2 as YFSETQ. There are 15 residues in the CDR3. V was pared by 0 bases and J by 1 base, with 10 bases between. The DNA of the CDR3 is TGCGCCAGCAGCTTGGAAGCGGGCACGAACACTGAAGCTTTCTTT. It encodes CASSLEAGTNTEAFF.

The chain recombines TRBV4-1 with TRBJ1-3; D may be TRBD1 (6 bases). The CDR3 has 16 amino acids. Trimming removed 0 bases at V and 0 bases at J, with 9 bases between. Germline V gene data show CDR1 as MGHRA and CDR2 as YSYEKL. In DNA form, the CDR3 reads TGCGCCAGCAGCCAAGATAACAGGGTCTCTGGAAACACCATATATTTT. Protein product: CASSQDNRVSGNTIYF.

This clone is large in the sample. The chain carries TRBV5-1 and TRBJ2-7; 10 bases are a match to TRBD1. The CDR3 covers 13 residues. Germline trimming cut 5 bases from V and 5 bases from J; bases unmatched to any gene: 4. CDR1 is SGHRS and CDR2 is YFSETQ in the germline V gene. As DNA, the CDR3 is TGCGCCAGCAGGCCGACAGGGGGCGACGAGCAGTACTTC. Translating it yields CASRPTGGDEQYF.

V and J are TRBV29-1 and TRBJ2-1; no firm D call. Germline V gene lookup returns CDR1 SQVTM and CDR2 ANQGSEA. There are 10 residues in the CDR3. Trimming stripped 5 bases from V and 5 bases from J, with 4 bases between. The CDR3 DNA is TGCAGCGTTCTTAACAATGAGCAGTTCTTC. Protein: CSVLNNEQFF.

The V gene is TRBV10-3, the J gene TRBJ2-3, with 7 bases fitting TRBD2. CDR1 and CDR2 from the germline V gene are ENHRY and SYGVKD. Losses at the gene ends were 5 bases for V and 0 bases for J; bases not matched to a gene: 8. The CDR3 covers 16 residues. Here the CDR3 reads CAISRGAGDSTDTQYF. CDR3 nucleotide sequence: TGTGCCATCAGTCGAGGGGCGGGGGACAGCACAGATACGCAGTATTTT.

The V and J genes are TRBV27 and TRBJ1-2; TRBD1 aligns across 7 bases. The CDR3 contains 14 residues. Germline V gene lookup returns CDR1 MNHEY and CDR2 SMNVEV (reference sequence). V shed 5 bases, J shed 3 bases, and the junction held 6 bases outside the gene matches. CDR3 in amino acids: CASSHLDRDYGYTF. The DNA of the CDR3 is TGTGCCAGCAGTCATCTAGACAGGGACTATGGCTACACCTTC.